This entry lists 10 T cell receptor beta chains sequenced from one sample in a study of early T cells in non-severe SARS-CoV-2 infection. TCRdb used MiXCR to reprocess the 5' RACE reads, holding one entry per CDR3 protein. The data hold more than 80,000 distinct CDR3 sequences, with over 13% observed a single time. The material sequenced was whole blood. These receptors all stem from an adult who was a healthcare worker with PCR-confirmed SARS-CoV-2 infection or an uninfected control (not recorded which).

This clonotype turned up a few times. This rearrangement joins TRBV7-8 to TRBJ2-7; 7 nucleotides align to TRBD1. This CDR3 is built from 12 residues. V dropped 5 bases and J dropped 6; count of bases not matched to a gene: 4. The germline V gene has CDR1 SGHVS and CDR2 FQNEAQ. The CDR3 here is CASSRGGAEQYF. CDR3 nucleotide sequence: TGTGCCAGCAGCCGAGGGGGCGCCGAGCAGTACTTC.

This clonotype was counted a few times. This chain joins TRBV7-2 and TRBJ1-2; D not resolved. In germline, CDR1 is SGHTA, CDR2 FQGNSA. The CDR3 covers 14 residues. V gave up 6 bases and J gave up 2 bases, with 13 bases separating them. CDR3 nucleotide sequence: TGTGCCAGCAGTCCTGCACAGTACAACTATGGCTACACCTTC. Translating gives CASSPAQYNYGYTF.

At least ten counts were recorded for this clonotype. The CDR3, as DNA: TGCGCCAGCAGCTTGGCCGACCGCACCCGAGGGACAGATACGCAGTATTTT. Its translation: CASSLADRTRGTDTQYF. The V and J genes are TRBV5-1 and TRBJ2-3; perhaps TRBD2 as D (5 bases). V was trimmed by 0 bases and J by 3 bases, leaving 17 bases between them. The length of the CDR3 is 17 residues. Germline V lookup: CDR1 SGHRS, CDR2 YFSETQ.

Concerning this clonotype: With a much larger clone just one base away, this may be a read error. The chain recombines TRBV6-6 with TRBJ2-5; TRBD2 is a possible D gene (6 bases). V lost 4 bases and J 5 bases, leaving 17 bases between the germline ends. From germline, CDR1 is MNHNY and CDR2 SVGAGI (reference sequence). This CDR3 contains 15 residues. The CDR3 region has the DNA TGTGCCAGCAGTTCAGACGGGAGAGCTGTGGAGACCCAGTACTTC. Translation gives CASSSDGRAVETQYF.

This clonotype was counted at least ten times. The chain has TRBV20-1 and TRBJ2-2; no reliable D call. With 3 bases removed from V and 1 base from J, the gap between germline ends came to 6 bases. CDR1 is DFQATT and CDR2 is SNEGSKA in the germline V gene (reference sequence). The length of the CDR3 is 13 residues. CDR3: CSARNRNTGELFF. DNA for the CDR3: TGCAGTGCTAGGAATCGGAACACCGGGGAGCTGTTTTTT.

The chain has TRBV5-1 and TRBJ2-1, with 11 nucleotides matching TRBD2. CDR1 and CDR2 (germline): SGHRS, YFSETQ. J lost 4 bases, V lost 5 bases, and 11 bases had no gene match. This CDR3 comprises 17 residues. The CDR3 is CASRLAGVRGVYNEQFF. The CDR3 coding sequence is TGCGCCAGCAGACTAGCGGGAGTCAGAGGGGTTTACAATGAGCAGTTCTTC.

The chain recombines TRBV6-5 with TRBJ2-4; D is ambiguous. Germline CDR1 MNHEY, CDR2 SVGAGI. V was pared by 6 bases and J by 1 base, with 10 bases between. This CDR3 spans 14 amino acids. CDR3 in amino acids: CASSSPGAKNIQYF. The CDR3 nucleotides read TGTGCCAGCAGCTCCCCAGGTGCCAAAAACATTCAGTACTTC.

This clonotype was seen only a few times. J is TRBJ1-1 and V is TRBV6-5; D unresolved. This CDR3 is built from 12 residues. Germline V lookup: CDR1 MNHEY, CDR2 SVGAGI. The V and J ends lost 6 bases and 3 bases respectively, with 8 bases between them. The CDR3 spells CASSHGHTEAFF. Here the CDR3 DNA reads TGTGCCAGCAGCCATGGGCACACTGAAGCTTTCTTT.

This clonotype was observed a few times. The chain combines TRBV20-1 with TRBJ2-1; no reliable D call. This CDR3 contains 14 residues. From germline, CDR1 is DFQATT and CDR2 SNEGSKA (reference sequence). V dropped 4 bases and J dropped 7 bases, with 17 bases sitting between them. DNA of the CDR3: TGCAGTGCTATGGCGTTGATGGGCTGGAATGAGCAGTTCTTC. Amino acid sequence: CSAMALMGWNEQFF.

The chain couples TRBV18 to TRBJ2-1; 10 nucleotides match TRBD1. Looked up from germline, CDR1 is KGHSH and CDR2 is LQKENI. This CDR3 contains 16 residues. V was pared by 0 bases and J by 2 bases, with 1 base of the junction left unmatched. The chain's CDR3 is CASSPPDRGPYNEQFF. The CDR3 DNA sequence: TGTGCCAGCTCACCACCTGACAGGGGGCCCTACAATGAGCAGTTCTTC. Supplemented by reference TRBV18 and TRBJ2-1, the full variable domain reads NAGVMQNPRHLVRRRGQEARLRCSPMKGHSHVYWYRQLPEEGLKFMVYLQKENIIDESGMPKERFSAEFPKEGPSILRIQQVVRGDSAAYFCASSPPDRGPYNEQFFGPGTRLTVL.